This T cell receptor beta chain was observed in a study of patients and donors after allogeneic stem cell transplantation. This clonotype was counted a few times. TCRdb recomputed calls from the RT-PCR reads with MiXCR, one row per CDR3 protein. The data contain some 960,000 distinct CDR3 sequences, about a sixth of them singletons. Germline CDR1 LNHNV, CDR2 YYDKDF (reference sequence). The CDR3 is 14 residues long. After removal of 7 bases from V and 0 bases from J, the junction contained 2 bases not matched to a gene. This receptor was taken from a human donor who was either an allogeneic HSCT recipient or a stem cell or donor lymphocyte infusion donor (not recorded which). It is not recorded whose cells these are; they may come from a transplant donor. Material for sequencing was blood, either unsorted or a sorted T cell fraction (not recorded which). The V gene is TRBV15, the J gene TRBJ1-4, with TRBD1 matching 7 bases. The CDR3 protein is CATTQGATNEKLFF. In nucleotides, the CDR3 is TGTGCCACCACCCAGGGGGCAACTAATGAAAAACTGTTTTTT.